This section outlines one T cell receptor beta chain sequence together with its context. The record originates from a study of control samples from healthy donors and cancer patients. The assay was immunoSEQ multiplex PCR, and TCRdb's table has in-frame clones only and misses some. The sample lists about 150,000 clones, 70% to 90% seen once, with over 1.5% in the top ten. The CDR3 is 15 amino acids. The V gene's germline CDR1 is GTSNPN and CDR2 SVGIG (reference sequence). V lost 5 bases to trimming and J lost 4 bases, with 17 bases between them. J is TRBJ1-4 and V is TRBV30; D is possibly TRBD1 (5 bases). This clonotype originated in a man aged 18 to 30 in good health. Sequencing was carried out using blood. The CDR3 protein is CAWDTRKGVNEKLFF. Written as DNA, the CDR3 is TGTGCCTGGGACACAAGGAAAGGGGTTAATGAAAAACTGTTTTTT.